These 3 T cell receptor beta chains came from one sample sequenced in a study of shared clonotypes between healthy human individuals. Measured with immunoSEQ multiplex PCR; TCRdb has only the in-frame clones, and not every one. The sample consists of roughly 2.1 million clones, about 92% of them appearing once. Positively selected for CCR7, the CD45RO-negative cells used as naive CD8 cells excluded terminally differentiated effector memory CD45RA+ cells. The sequenced sample consisted of naive CD8+ T cells from PBMCs. All receptors come from a man between 18 and 35 years old in good health. Some clones in this sample may be carry-over from other donors' samples.

Remarks on this clone: This specimen includes other DNA sequences encoding the same CDR3. The V call is TRBV27, the J call TRBJ2-1; D remains unclear. The V and J ends lost 3 bases and 0 bases respectively, with 9 bases between them. The CDR3 runs 15 residues. CDR1 is MNHEY and CDR2 is SMNVEV in the germline V gene (reference sequence). The CDR3 bases are TGTGCCAGCAGTTTGGTCCAGAGCTCCTACAATGAGCAGTTCTTC. Its protein is CASSLVQSSYNEQFF.

The V and J genes are TRBV4-1 and TRBJ2-3, with TRBD2 identical over 7 bases. Germline V gene lookup returns CDR1 MGHRA and CDR2 YSYEKL. The CDR3 runs 14 residues. The junction had 9 bases not matched to a gene; V was cut back by 6 bases and J by 6 bases. Written as DNA, the CDR3 is TGCGCCAGCAGTTGGGGGGGAGGCTCGGATACGCAGTATTTT. Encoded protein: CASSWGGGSDTQYF.

This chain links TRBV7-9 with TRBJ2-2; D is uncertain. V lost 5 bases, J lost 8 bases, and 9 bases lay in between. The CDR3 has 12 amino acids. Looked up from germline, CDR1 is SEHNR and CDR2 is FQNEAQ (reference sequence). CDR3 in DNA: TGTGCCAGCAGCCGCGTTACAGGGGAGCTGTTTTTT. Translated, it gives CASSRVTGELFF.